The TCR beta chain described here comes from a study of OX40 agonist ivuxolimab in advanced cancers. Turning to the study itself: Patients undergoing dose escalation presented with hepatocellular carcinoma, melanoma, renal cell or head and neck cancer.

Comment on this clone: The target antigen is unknown.

Study-level points and caveats: On average, CD8+ T cells had more expanded clones than CD4+. By week 6 at 0.1 to 3.0 mg/kg, blood CD4+ and CD8+ T cells had expanded clonally.

Generated by immunoSEQ multiplex PCR, the TCRdb table keeps only in-frame clones and is missing some. The sample holds tens of thousands of clones, around 83% seen once. The germline V gene has CDR1 MNHNY and CDR2 SVGAGI (reference sequence). The length of the CDR3 is 14 residues. The V and J ends lost 5 bases and 2 bases respectively, with 12 bases between them. The sample in question was CD4+ or CD8+ T cells sorted from blood, obtained in a trial of the OX40 agonist ivuxolimab. J is TRBJ2-5 and V is TRBV6-6, with unresolved D. This TCR derives from an adult with an advanced solid tumor such as melanoma, head and neck, liver or kidney cancer. The CDR3 coding sequence is TGTGCCAGCAGTCCTTCTGAGTTACAAGAGACCCAGTACTTC. Its protein product is CASSPSELQETQYF.